Below, 25 T cell receptor beta chains from the same sample are listed, as sequenced in a study of shared clonotypes between healthy human individuals. Data came from immunoSEQ multiplex PCR; TCRdb stores just in-frame clones and leaves some out. The sample lists 530,000 or so clones; about 75% were seen once. The sample comprised PBMCs. The receptors here all came from a woman aged 40 to 55 in good health. Some clones in this sample may be carry-over from other donors' samples.

The chain uses TRBV7-9 and TRBJ2-7; no definite D call. V shed 8 bases and J shed 0 bases, with 8 bases lying between them. Germline V gene lookup returns CDR1 SEHNR and CDR2 FQNEAQ (reference sequence). The CDR3 covers 12 residues. The CDR3 coding sequence is TGTGCCAGCGGGCGGAACTCCTACGAGCAGTACTTC. As protein: CASGRNSYEQYF.

The chain has TRBV6-6 and TRBJ2-7; a weak D match, TRBD2 (6 bases). CDR1 is MNHNY, CDR2 SVGAGI, per germline (reference sequence). CDR3 length: 15 amino acids. Trimming removed 6 bases at V and 4 bases at J, with 19 bases between. The CDR3 bases are TGTGCCAGCAGACCGGGGGAAGGAAGTTCGTACGAGCAGTACTTC. Residues: CASRPGEGSSYEQYF.

This clone was observed a single time. The chain recombines TRBV11-2 with TRBJ2-1; possibly TRBD2 for D (6 bases). The germline gives CDR1 SGHAT, CDR2 FQNNGV. Trimming took off 5 bases at V and 5 bases at J, with 19 bases between the two ends. The CDR3 is made up of 16 amino acids. In DNA form, the CDR3 reads TGTGCCAGCAGCCCGGGGGTCGACGTAGCGAACAATGAGCAGTTCTTC. As protein: CASSPGVDVANNEQFF.

The J gene is TRBJ2-2, the V gene TRBV27; TRBD2 aligns across 8 bases. Germline V gene data show CDR1 as MNHEY and CDR2 as SMNVEV (reference sequence). The CDR3 spans 16 residues. Unmatched junction bases numbered 8, after V lost 4 bases and J lost 4 bases. Written as DNA, the CDR3 is TGTGCCAGCAGTTCCGGACTAGCCAGGGGCACCGGGGAGCTGTTTTTT. Translation: CASSSGLARGTGELFF.

This clone was detected only once. The CDR3 DNA follows: TGTGCCAGCAGAACCGGGACAGGGGTTCCCGGGGAGCTGTTTTTT. Encoded protein: CASRTGTGVPGELFF. This chain links TRBV2 with TRBJ2-2; 10 nucleotides align to TRBD1. V was clipped by 6 bases and J by 6 bases; unmatched bases: 7. Germline V CDR1 and CDR2: SNHLY, FYNNEI. The CDR3 has 15 amino acids.

J is TRBJ2-7 and V is TRBV19; 7 bases are shared with TRBD1. Trimming at V came to 4 bases and at J to 2 bases, leaving 8 bases not matched to a gene. There are 15 residues in the CDR3. Germline values: CDR1 LNHDA, CDR2 SQIVND (reference sequence). CDR3 residues: CASSNPGRGTYEQYF. CDR3 DNA sequence: TGTGCCAGTAGTAACCCAGGCAGGGGGACCTACGAGCAGTACTTC.

The J gene is TRBJ2-1, the V gene TRBV27; 10 nucleotides line up with TRBD2. Losses at the gene ends were 6 bases for V and 3 bases for J; bases not matched to a gene: 11. The CDR3 has 17 amino acids. Germline CDR1 and CDR2: MNHEY and SMNVEV (reference sequence). The CDR3: CASRGLAGVIGYNEQFF. The CDR3 DNA sequence: TGTGCCAGCAGAGGTCTAGCGGGAGTTATTGGCTACAATGAGCAGTTCTTC.

This chain connects TRBV11-2 to TRBJ1-6, with D unclear. The CDR3 runs 14 residues. From germline, CDR1 is SGHAT and CDR2 FQNNGV. V was trimmed by 3 bases and J by 6 bases, leaving 9 bases between them. In nucleotides, the CDR3 is TGTGCCAGCAGCTTTTCGGGAGTTAATTCACCCCTCCACTTT. The encoded protein is CASSFSGVNSPLHF.

The sample holds a few counts of this clone. This chain joins TRBV7-9 and TRBJ2-3; D unresolved. The CDR3 length is 10 residues. With 10 bases removed from V and 2 bases from J, the gap between germline ends came to 4 bases. Germline CDR1 reads SEHNR; CDR2 reads FQNEAQ (reference sequence). The CDR3 protein is CATYTDTQYF. CDR3 coding DNA: TGTGCCACCTACACAGATACGCAGTATTTT.

CDR3 amino acids: CASSETEGTYNEQFF. The CDR3 region has the DNA TGTGCCAGCAGTGAAACGGAGGGGACCTACAATGAGCAGTTCTTC. The chain combines TRBV6-1 with TRBJ2-1; D possibly corresponds to TRBD2 (6 bases). The CDR3 length is 15 residues. V lost 2 bases and J 2 bases, leaving 10 bases between the germline ends. Germline-derived CDR1 and CDR2 are MNHNS and SASEGT.

The gene calls are TRBV7-9 and TRBJ2-5; D might be TRBD1 (6 bases). There are 13 residues in the CDR3. V was trimmed by 8 bases and J by 2 bases, leaving 12 bases between them. The germline gives CDR1 SEHNR, CDR2 FQNEAQ (reference sequence). The CDR3 here is CASGRGRQETQYF. CDR3 DNA: TGTGCCAGCGGCAGGGGAAGGCAAGAGACCCAGTACTTC.

The V call is TRBV27, the J call TRBJ2-7; D may be TRBD1 (6 bases). Trimming cost V 2 bases and J 7 bases, with 15 bases left between them. This CDR3 is built from 14 residues. The germline gives CDR1 MNHEY, CDR2 SMNVEV (reference sequence). As DNA, the CDR3 is TGTGCCAGCAGTTTAGGCAGGGGAATTGGGGAGCAGTACTTC. This translates into CASSLGRGIGEQYF.

V is TRBV20-1 and J is TRBJ1-2; D not certain. Germline-derived CDR1 and CDR2 are DFQATT and SNEGSKA (reference sequence). There are 11 residues in the CDR3. Trimming stripped 3 bases from V and 3 bases from J, with 5 bases between. The CDR3 protein is CSARGYYGYTF. DNA for the CDR3: TGCAGTGCTAGGGGATACTATGGCTACACCTTC.

The chain links TRBV10-2 to TRBJ1-5; 7 nucleotides line up with TRBD1. The CDR3 has 13 amino acids. V was clipped by 5 bases and J by 7 bases; unmatched bases: 5. Germline CDR1 is WSHSY and CDR2 is SAAADI. In DNA, the CDR3 is TGCGCCAGCAGTATAGGGGGCAGGCAGCCCCAGCATTTT. Translated: CASSIGGRQPQHF.

The rearrangement uses TRBV10-1 and TRBJ2-1; D uncertain. The CDR3 is made up of 15 amino acids. The germline V and J ends were trimmed by 0 bases and 3 bases, with 9 bases remaining between them. Germline loops: CDR1 WNHNN, CDR2 SYGVQD (reference sequence). The CDR3 spells CASSESAGDYNEQFF. The CDR3 bases are TGCGCCAGCAGTGAGTCGGCTGGGGACTACAATGAGCAGTTCTTC.

This clone showed up just a few times. The chain links TRBV6-6 to TRBJ2-1, with 9 bases lining up with TRBD2. The CDR3 loop spans 15 amino acids. In germline, CDR1 is MNHNY, CDR2 SVGAGI (reference sequence). Trimming at V came to 6 bases and at J to 4 bases, leaving 7 bases not matched to a gene. CDR3 coding DNA: TGTGCCAGCAGCCGCCTAGCGGGAAGGTACAATGAGCAGTTCTTC. Translation gives CASSRLAGRYNEQFF.

Only a few counts were recorded for this clone. The chain employs TRBV29-1 and TRBJ1-2, with 8 bases identical to TRBD1. V was pared by 3 bases and J by 6 bases, with 6 bases of the junction left unmatched. CDR3 length: 13 residues. Germline assignment: CDR1 SQVTM and CDR2 ANQGSEA. CDR3 DNA: TGCAGCGTTGATCCGACAGGGGATCATGGCTACACCTTC. Protein product: CSVDPTGDHGYTF.

The chain carries TRBV15 and TRBJ2-1, with TRBD2 matching over 7 bases. This CDR3 is 19 amino acids long. The V gene end was trimmed by 0 bases and the J gene end by 7 bases; junction bases not matched to a gene: 18. CDR1 and CDR2 (germline): LNHNV, YYDKDF (reference sequence). The CDR3 protein is CATSRDPRTRPGTINEQFF. Written as DNA, the CDR3 is TGTGCCACCAGCAGAGATCCGAGGACTCGCCCCGGGACTATTAATGAGCAGTTCTTC. The full variable domain, with the rest looked up from reference TRBV15 and TRBJ2-1, is DAMVIQNPRYQVTQFGKPVTLSCSQTLNHNVMYWYQQKSSQAPKLLFHYYDKDFNNEADTPDNFQSRRPNTSFCFLDIRSPGLGDTAMYLCATSRDPRTRPGTINEQFFGPGTRLTVL.

The J gene is TRBJ2-2, the V gene TRBV7-9, with 11 nucleotides matching TRBD2. The CDR3 consists of 14 residues. In germline, CDR1 is SEHNR, CDR2 FQNEAQ (reference sequence). V shed 5 bases and J 6 bases; nucleotides not matched to a gene: 2. As DNA, the CDR3 is TGTGCCAGCAGCCAGGGACTAGCGGCCGGGGAGCTGTTTTTT. Its protein is CASSQGLAAGELFF.

This chain uses TRBV25-1 with TRBJ2-3, with 11 bases fitting TRBD2. Losses at the gene ends were 5 bases for V and 6 bases for J; bases not matched to a gene: 4. The CDR3 loop spans 14 amino acids. The germline CDR1 and CDR2 sequences are MGHDK and SYGVNS. The CDR3 protein is CASSPASGRDTQYF. Here the CDR3 DNA reads TGTGCCAGCAGTCCTGCTAGCGGGAGGGATACGCAGTATTTT.

The chain combines TRBV1 with TRBJ2-5; no check of the table's D call, TRBD2, against the DNA was made. TRBV1 corresponds to a pseudogene. The CDR3 has 17 residues. CDR3 coding DNA: TGCACCAGCAGCCAGCGGACTAGCGGGAGAACAGCTAGGGAGCAGTACTTC. Protein sequence: CTSSQRTSGRTAREQYF.

This chain joins TRBV9 and TRBJ1-3, with D possibly TRBD1 on 6 matching bases. The CDR3 is 16 amino acids. Germline CDR1 SGDLS, CDR2 YYNGEE. The V end was cut by 2 bases, the J end by 0 bases, with 12 bases between. CDR3 DNA sequence: TGTGCCAGCAGCGTTGGGGGGGCCTCCTCTGGAAACACCATATATTTT. Amino acids: CASSVGGASSGNTIYF. Complete variable domain (other parts from reference TRBV9 and TRBJ1-3): DSGVTQTPKHLITATGQRVTLRCSPRSGDLSVYWYQQSLDQGLQFLIQYYNGEERAKGNILERFSAQQFPDLHSELNLSSLELGDSALYFCASSVGGASSGNTIYFGEGSWLTVV.

The V gene is TRBV18, the J gene TRBJ1-4; D uncertain. The CDR3 spans 12 residues. The V gene lost 4 bases and the J gene lost 4 bases, with 4 bases spanning the gap. The germline CDR1 and CDR2 sequences are KGHSH and LQKENI. This CDR3 reads CASSLDNEKLFF. Written as DNA, the CDR3 is TGTGCCAGCTCACTTGATAATGAAAAACTGTTTTTT.

This clone appeared a few times. The rearrangement joins TRBV28 to TRBJ2-7; 8 nucleotides align to TRBD1. Trimming removed 4 bases from V and 9 bases from J; junction bases left unmatched: 8. The germline CDR1 and CDR2 sequences are MDHEN and SYDVKM. The CDR3 length is 13 residues. CDR3 sequence reads: CASSSDRARSQYF. Written as DNA, the CDR3 is TGTGCCAGCAGTTCGGACAGGGCTAGGTCGCAGTACTTC.

In this sample, this clone turned up once. Other DNA sequences in this sample translate to the same CDR3. For the CDR3, the DNA is TGTGCCAGCAGTTACGACTCTGGGAGCTCCTACGAGCAGTACTTC. Residues: CASSYDSGSSYEQYF. The chain carries TRBV6-5 and TRBJ2-7; tentative D call: TRBD2 (5 bases). The germline V gene has CDR1 MNHEY and CDR2 SVGAGI. The CDR3 sequence is 15 residues long. V was cut by 2 bases and J by 0 bases, with 11 bases left in between.